The sequence of this TCR beta chain was determined in a study of blood T cells in healthy people across ages. Whole-study findings and limits: Diversity estimates from one million T cells were considered underestimates.

Comments on this clonotype: What it binds is unknown. A much larger clone lies one base from this, so it may be a read error.

For the second PCR, which ran for about 7 to 11 cycles, a sample-barcoded 5' primer and a J-beta primer mix were used. TCRdb recomputed calls from the 5' RACE reads with MiXCR, one row per CDR3 protein. The table records roughly 860,000 distinct CDR3 sequences, 55% to 65% of them present only once. V lost 3 bases to trimming and J lost 2 bases; unmatched junction nucleotides: 4. From germline, CDR1 is SEHNR and CDR2 FQNEAQ (reference sequence). This CDR3 is 15 amino acids long. This TCR came from a man aged 25-40 years in good health. Material: blood. The chain carries TRBV7-9 and TRBJ2-3; 8 nucleotides agree with TRBD1. CDR3: CASSLTGVYTDTQYF. The CDR3 bases are TGTGCCAGCAGCTTGACAGGGGTCTACACAGATACGCAGTATTTT.